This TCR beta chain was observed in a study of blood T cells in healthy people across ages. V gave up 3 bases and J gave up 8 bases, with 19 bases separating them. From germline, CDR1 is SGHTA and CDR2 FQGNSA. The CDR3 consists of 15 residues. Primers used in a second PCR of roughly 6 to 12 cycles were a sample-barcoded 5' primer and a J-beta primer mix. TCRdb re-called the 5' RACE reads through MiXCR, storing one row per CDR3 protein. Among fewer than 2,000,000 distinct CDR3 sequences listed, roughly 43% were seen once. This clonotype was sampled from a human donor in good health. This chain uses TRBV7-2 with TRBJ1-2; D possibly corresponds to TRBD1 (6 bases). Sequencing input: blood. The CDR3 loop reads CASSLVFGSGEGYTF. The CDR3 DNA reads TGTGCCAGCAGCTTGGTTTTCGGGTCAGGGGAAGGCTACACCTTC.